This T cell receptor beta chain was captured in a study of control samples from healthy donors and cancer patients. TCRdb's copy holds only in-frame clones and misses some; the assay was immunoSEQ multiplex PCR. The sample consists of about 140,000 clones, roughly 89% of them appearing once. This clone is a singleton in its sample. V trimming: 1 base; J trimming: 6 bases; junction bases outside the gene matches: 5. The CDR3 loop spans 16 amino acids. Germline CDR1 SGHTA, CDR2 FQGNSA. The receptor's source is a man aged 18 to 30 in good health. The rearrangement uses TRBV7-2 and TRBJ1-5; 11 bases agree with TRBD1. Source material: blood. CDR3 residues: CASSLGGDRGSQPQHF. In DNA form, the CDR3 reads TGTGCCAGCAGCTTAGGGGGGGACAGGGGGTCTCAGCCCCAGCATTTT.